Given below is one T cell receptor (beta chain) in context. The J segment lost 2 bases and the V segment lost 8 bases, leaving 14 bases of the junction unmatched. This CDR3 contains 17 residues. Looked up from germline, CDR1 is ENHRY and CDR2 is SYGVKD. Molecular barcoding with unique molecular identifiers was used for the TCRbeta library. MiXCR, applied by TCRdb to the PCR reads, yields one record per CDR3 protein. The data contain approximately 510,000 distinct CDR3 sequences, 15% to 20% of them singletons. The sample originates from a study of T-cell reconstitution after alpha-beta-depleted transplantation in children.

Sequencing used PBMCs from the stem cell graft donor, obtained from the stem cell graft. The chain links TRBV10-3 to TRBJ2-2, with 7 bases fitting TRBD2. The clonotype comes from a human donor who donated a stem cell graft to a child with acute lymphoblastic leukemia. This CDR3 is CAIGAGEAEGNTGELFF. The DNA of the CDR3 is TGTGCCATCGGGGCGGGAGAAGCTGAGGGCAACACCGGGGAGCTGTTTTTT.